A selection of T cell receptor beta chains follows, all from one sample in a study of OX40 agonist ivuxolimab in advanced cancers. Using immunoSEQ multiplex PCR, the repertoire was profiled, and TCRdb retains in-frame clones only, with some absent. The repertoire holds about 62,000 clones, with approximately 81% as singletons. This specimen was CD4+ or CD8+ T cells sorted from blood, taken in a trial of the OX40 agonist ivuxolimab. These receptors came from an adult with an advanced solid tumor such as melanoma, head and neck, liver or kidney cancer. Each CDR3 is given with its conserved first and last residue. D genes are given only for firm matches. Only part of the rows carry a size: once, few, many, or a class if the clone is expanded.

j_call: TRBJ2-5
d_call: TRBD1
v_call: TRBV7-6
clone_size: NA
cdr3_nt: TGTGCCAGCACCGGGACAGGGTGGCAAGAGACCCAGTACTTC
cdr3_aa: CASTGTGWQETQYF

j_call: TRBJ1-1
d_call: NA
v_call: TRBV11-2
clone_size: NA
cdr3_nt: TGTGCCAGCAGCTTAAACAGGGTCACTGAAGCTTTCTTT
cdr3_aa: CASSLNRVTEAFF

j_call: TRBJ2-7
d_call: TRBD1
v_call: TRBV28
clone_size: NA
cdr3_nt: TGTGCCAGCAGTCCGCGATCGACAGGGGCGAAGGGAGAGCAGTACTTC
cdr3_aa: CASSPRSTGAKGEQYF

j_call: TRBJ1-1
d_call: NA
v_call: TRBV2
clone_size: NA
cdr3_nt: TGTGCCAGCAGTGAAGCTTTCTTT
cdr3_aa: CASSEAFF

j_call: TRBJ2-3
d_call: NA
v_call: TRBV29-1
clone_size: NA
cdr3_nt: TGCAGCGTTTCGAAGGGGGGGGATACGCAGTATTTT
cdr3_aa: CSVSKGGDTQYF

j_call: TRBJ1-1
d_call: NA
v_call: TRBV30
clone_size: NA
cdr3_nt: TGTGCCTGGAAGGCTTTGGGGATGAACACTGAAGCTTTCTTT
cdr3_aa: CAWKALGMNTEAFF

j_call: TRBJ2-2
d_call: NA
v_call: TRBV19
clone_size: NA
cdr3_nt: TGTGCCAGTAGCCGCCCGGACGCGAACACCGGGGAGCTGTTTTTT
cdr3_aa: CASSRPDANTGELFF

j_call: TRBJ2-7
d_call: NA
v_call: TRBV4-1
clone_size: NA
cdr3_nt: TGCGCCAGCAGCCAAGGGGACGGATACGAGCAGTACTTC
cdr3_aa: CASSQGDGYEQYF

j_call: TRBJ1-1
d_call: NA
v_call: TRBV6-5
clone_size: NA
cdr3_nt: TGTGCCAGCAGTCTGACAGGAGCCACGAACACTGAAGCTTTCTTT
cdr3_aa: CASSLTGATNTEAFF

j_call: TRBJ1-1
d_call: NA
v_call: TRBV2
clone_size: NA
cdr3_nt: TGTGCCAGCAGTCCGGACGCCGGGGGGGACACTGAAGCTTTCTTT
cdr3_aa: CASSPDAGGDTEAFF

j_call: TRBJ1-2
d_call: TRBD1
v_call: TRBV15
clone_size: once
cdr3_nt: TGTGCCACCAGCAGAGATCCCCGGGACAGGGGCCCACTTGTCTATGGCTACACCTTC
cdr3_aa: CATSRDPRDRGPLVYGYTF

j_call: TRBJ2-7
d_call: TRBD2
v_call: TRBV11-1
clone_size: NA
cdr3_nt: TGTGCCAGCAGCTTAGGCGGGAGGGGCGAGCAGTACTTC
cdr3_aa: CASSLGGRGEQYF

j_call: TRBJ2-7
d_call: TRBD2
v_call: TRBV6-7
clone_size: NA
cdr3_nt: TGTGCCAGCAGTCCTACTAGCGGGAGCAGGTACGAGCAGTACTTC
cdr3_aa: CASSPTSGSRYEQYF